This T cell receptor (beta chain) was found in a study of shared clonotypes between healthy human individuals. As originally analysed: From ImmunoSEQ came sequences covering only the junction and carrying no quality scores, so filtering differed. Data came from immunoSEQ multiplex PCR; TCRdb stores just in-frame clones and leaves some out. V and J calls and clone size are as listed in that table; D and trimming were resolved from the DNA. The data contain millions of clones, roughly 95% of them singletons. The sequence was obtained from a man aged 18 to 29 in good health. The material sequenced was naive CD4+ T cells sorted from blood. This sample's subset: CD45RA+ positively selected.

In DNA, the CDR3 is TGTGCCAGCAGTGAATTCCTAGGGGACACCATATTGGGGATGAACACTGAAGCTTTCTTT. Protein: CASSEFLGDTILGMNTEAFF. V is TRBV6-1 and J is TRBJ1-1; TRBD1 is a possible D gene (6 bases). V was shortened by 2 bases and J by 0 bases, with 25 bases between the two germline ends. Germline CDR1 is MNHNS and CDR2 is SASEGT. This CDR3 region has 20 residues.